This T cell receptor (beta chain) was identified in a study of cytomegalovirus exposure and HLA in healthy donors. PCR employed 60 Vbeta and 13 Jbeta primers. Some clones are missing from TCRdb's copy, which holds only in-frame ones; the method was immunoSEQ multiplex PCR. The sample gives about 140,000 clones, more than 65% of which show up once; around 1.6% is in the top ten. Trimming removed 8 bases at V and 5 bases at J, with 21 bases between. CDR1 and CDR2 from the germline V gene are MNHEY and SVGAGI. This CDR3 region has 15 residues. Sequencing was performed on PBMCs. The chain combines TRBV6-5 with TRBJ1-2; possible D gene TRBD1, 5 bases. This TCR derives from a woman younger than 45 in good health and CMV-seronegative. CDR3 bases: TGTGCCAGCGGTCGCCAGGGCAGCCCTGGGTATGGCTACACCTTC. Its translation is CASGRQGSPGYGYTF.